This T cell receptor (beta chain) was profiled in a study of PD-1 blockade in classical Hodgkin lymphoma. Study observations and caveats: Patients who responded completely had about the same baseline diversity as newly diagnosed patients.

Points on this clone: The antigen remains unidentified.

CDR1 SGHDT and CDR2 YYEEEE come from the germline V gene. Trimming stripped 1 base from V and 4 bases from J, with 17 bases between. The CDR3 runs to 17 residues. With no exception, relapse followed autologous stem cell transplantation in all patients, and brentuximab vedotin exposure varied. Assay: immunoSEQ multiplex PCR; the TCRdb copy retains only in-frame clones and omits some. This table has 13,000 or so clones, more than 75% appearing once. V gene TRBV5-6 combines with J gene TRBJ2-2, with a possible D match to TRBD1 (5 bases). The clonotype comes from a human donor with classical Hodgkin lymphoma. Specimen: peripheral blood mononuclear cells (PBMCs), collected at baseline. The CDR3 coding sequence is TGTGCCAGCAGCTTGCTGTTTCAGGGTTGGGGCACCGGGGAGCTGTTTTTT. Translating it yields CASSLLFQGWGTGELFF.